One and the same sample provided the 23 T cell receptor beta chains below, sequenced in a study of cytomegalovirus exposure and HLA in healthy donors. A multiplex PCR was run with 60 Vbeta primers and 13 Jbeta primers. The protocol was immunoSEQ multiplex PCR, while the TCRdb copy is restricted to in-frame clones and leaves out a portion. This table holds roughly 30,000 clones. Material: PBMCs. All receptors come from a woman between 35 and 50 years old in good health and CMV-seropositive.

J is TRBJ1-2 and V is TRBV18; D may be TRBD1 (5 bases). The V and J ends lost 0 bases and 0 bases respectively, with 8 bases between them. Germline values: CDR1 KGHSH, CDR2 LQKENI. This CDR3 is 15 amino acids long. CDR3 sequence reads: CASSPPAGTNYGYTF. CDR3 sequence (DNA): TGTGCCAGCTCACCACCGGCAGGGACTAACTATGGCTACACCTTC.

The gene calls are TRBV14 and TRBJ2-5; 8 bases match TRBD1. The CDR3 totals 15 residues. V lost 0 bases to trimming and J lost 5 bases; unmatched junction nucleotides: 5. The V gene's germline CDR1 is SGHDN and CDR2 FVKESK. CDR3 residues: CASSQETGVRETQYF. The CDR3 DNA sequence: TGTGCCAGCAGCCAAGAGACAGGGGTACGTGAGACCCAGTACTTC.

The chain employs TRBV5-1 and TRBJ1-1; 9 bases agree with TRBD1. V shed 4 bases, J shed 6 bases, and the junction held 7 bases outside the gene matches. Germline V gene sequence: CDR1 SGHRS, CDR2 YFSETQ. This CDR3 has 14 amino acids. In DNA, the CDR3 is TGCGCCAGCAGCCCACCGCGACAGGGGGCTGAAGCTTTCTTT. It is translated as CASSPPRQGAEAFF.

The CDR3 DNA is TGCAGCGTTGTGGATACAGGGGGCAGGAGCAATGAGCAGTTCTTC. The encoded protein is CSVVDTGGRSNEQFF. This chain joins TRBV29-1 and TRBJ2-1; 9 bases map to TRBD1. Germline V CDR1 and CDR2: SQVTM, ANQGSEA. The CDR3 totals 15 residues. Losses at the gene ends were 4 bases for V and 6 bases for J; bases not matched to a gene: 10.

The chain couples TRBV6-1 to TRBJ2-7; 9 bases match TRBD1. J gave up 5 bases and V 8 bases, and 7 bases lay outside the gene matches. The CDR3 runs 13 residues. Germline V gene data show CDR1 as MNHNS and CDR2 as SASEGT. The CDR3 spells CASRDRVVHEQYF. In nucleotides, the CDR3 is TGTGCCAGCCGGGACAGGGTCGTACACGAGCAGTACTTC.

The V and J genes are TRBV4-1 and TRBJ2-1, with 12 bases aligning to TRBD1. CDR1 is MGHRA, CDR2 YSYEKL, per germline. V shed 2 bases and J 7 bases; nucleotides not matched to a gene: 9. The CDR3 spans 17 residues. This chain's CDR3 is CASSQTPGTGGRNEQFF. The CDR3 coding sequence is TGCGCCAGCAGCCAAACTCCCGGGACAGGGGGCCGTAATGAGCAGTTCTTC.

The CDR3 region is CSVGGTSGKDNEQFF. In DNA form, the CDR3 reads TGCAGCGTGGGGGGGACTAGCGGTAAAGACAATGAGCAGTTCTTC. The rearrangement links TRBV29-1 to TRBJ2-1; 11 bases map to TRBD2. CDR1 is SQVTM, CDR2 ANQGSEA, per germline. The CDR3 is 15 amino acids. The J segment lost 5 bases and the V segment lost 6 bases, leaving 9 bases of the junction unmatched.

The chain combines TRBV6-6 with TRBJ1-5, with 7 bases identical to TRBD1. Germline CDR1 is MNHNY and CDR2 is SVGAGI (reference sequence). The CDR3 is made up of 13 amino acids. J was trimmed by 4 bases and V by 5 bases; bases with no gene match: 2. The CDR3: CASSRQGNQPQHF. The CDR3 nucleotides read TGTGCCAGCAGTCGACAGGGTAATCAGCCCCAGCATTTT.

The chain uses TRBV5-6 and TRBJ2-7; D gene ambiguous. The germline CDR1 and CDR2 sequences are SGHDT and YYEEEE. The CDR3 is 12 amino acids. V shed 2 bases and J shed 2 bases, with 5 bases lying between them. The CDR3 nucleotides are TGTGCCAGCAGCTTACGAGCCTACGAGCAGTACTTC. The encoded protein is CASSLRAYEQYF.

The genes are TRBV4-3 and TRBJ2-1; perhaps TRBD2 as D (6 bases). Germline lookup yields CDR1 LGHNA and CDR2 YSLEER. V was pared by 5 bases and J by 0 bases, with 11 bases between. The CDR3 loop spans 15 amino acids. This chain's CDR3 is CASSRGGASYNEQFF. In DNA form, the CDR3 reads TGCGCCAGCAGCAGGGGAGGCGCCTCCTACAATGAGCAGTTCTTC.

The chain couples TRBV9 to TRBJ2-7; 7 nucleotides match TRBD2. V shed 2 bases, J shed 5 bases, and the junction held 13 bases outside the gene matches. CDR1 and CDR2 from the germline V gene are SGDLS and YYNGEE. The CDR3 is 16 residues long. DNA for the CDR3: TGTGCCAGCAGCGTGGCGGGAGACCCCACCTTGGACGAGCAGTACTTC. Protein sequence: CASSVAGDPTLDEQYF. Together with reference TRBV9 and TRBJ2-7, the CDR3 gives the full variable domain: DSGVTQTPKHLITATGQRVTLRCSPRSGDLSVYWYQQSLDQGLQFLIQYYNGEERAKGNILERFSAQQFPDLHSELNLSSLELGDSALYFCASSVAGDPTLDEQYFGPGTRLTVT.

The chain joins TRBV11-2 to TRBJ2-5, with TRBD1 matching over 8 bases. The CDR3 has 13 amino acids. The germline CDR1 and CDR2 sequences are SGHAT and FQNNGV. J gave up 4 bases and V 5 bases, and 3 bases lay outside the gene matches. This CDR3 is CASSTGQAETQYF. The CDR3 DNA reads as TGTGCCAGCAGCACGGGACAGGCAGAGACCCAGTACTTC.

V gene TRBV5-6 combines with J gene TRBJ1-5; D uncertain. CDR1 is SGHDT and CDR2 is YYEEEE in the germline V gene. This CDR3 region has 13 residues. Trimming pared 4 bases from V and 8 bases from J, leaving 13 bases between. CDR3 in amino acids: CASSLSRMKPQHF. The CDR3 nucleotides are TGTGCCAGCAGCCTGTCGCGAATGAAGCCCCAGCATTTT.

V gene TRBV4-1 combines with J gene TRBJ1-1; 8 positions agree with TRBD1. This CDR3 spans 14 amino acids. V lost 1 base, J lost 3 bases, and 1 base stayed unmatched. In germline, CDR1 is MGHRA, CDR2 YSYEKL. CDR3 in amino acids: CASSQGQGYTEAFF. CDR3 nucleotide sequence: TGCGCCAGCAGCCAAGGACAGGGGTACACTGAAGCTTTCTTT.

This sequence joins TRBV25-1 and TRBJ1-2, with 10 nucleotides matching TRBD1. Germline assignment: CDR1 MGHDK and CDR2 SYGVNS. Losses at the gene ends were 3 bases for V and 2 bases for J; bases not matched to a gene: 3. The CDR3 sequence is 15 residues long. CDR3 coding DNA: TGTGCCAGCAGTGACCCGGGACAGGGGAACTATGGCTACACCTTC. Protein product: CASSDPGQGNYGYTF.

Regarding this clone: A read error may account for a junction end that differs from germline. The rearrangement joins TRBV7-7 to TRBJ1-5; D remains unclear. CDR1 is SSHAT and CDR2 is FNYEAQ in the germline V gene (reference sequence). The CDR3 is 13 amino acids. CDR3 amino acids: CASSPGRNQPQHF. DNA of the CDR3: TGTGCTAGCAGCCCGGGGAGAAATCAGCCCCAGCATTTT.

The CDR3 DNA is TGTGCCAGCAGGCGGACAGCCCTCCAAGAGACCCAGTACTTC. Protein product: CASRRTALQETQYF. The rearrangement uses TRBV28 and TRBJ2-5; a possible D gene is TRBD1 (6 bases). V shed 6 bases and J shed 1 base, with 12 bases lying between them. This CDR3 is 14 amino acids long. The germline gives CDR1 MDHEN, CDR2 SYDVKM.

The gene calls are TRBV4-1 and TRBJ1-4; D gene uncertain. The CDR3 has 12 residues. The germline V and J ends were trimmed by 0 bases and 8 bases, with 4 bases remaining between them. The V gene's germline CDR1 is MGHRA and CDR2 YSYEKL. Written as DNA, the CDR3 is TGCGCCAGCAGCCAAGAACAGGAAAAACTGTTTTTT. Translation gives CASSQEQEKLFF.

The J gene is TRBJ1-2, the V gene TRBV13; 8 bases map to TRBD1. CDR1 is PRHDT and CDR2 is FYEKMQ in the germline V gene (reference sequence). The V and J ends lost 4 bases and 8 bases, in that order; junction bases with no gene match: 12. This CDR3 comprises 15 residues. As DNA, the CDR3 is TGTGCCAGCAGCTCGACAGGGGAAGTACCTATCGGCTACACCTTC. Its translation: CASSSTGEVPIGYTF.

V gene TRBV7-2 combines with J gene TRBJ2-7, with D possibly matching TRBD2 (6 bases). CDR1 is SGHTA and CDR2 is FQGNSA in the germline V gene. V was shortened by 1 base and J by 4 bases, with 8 bases between the two germline ends. The CDR3 has 13 residues. CDR3 in amino acids: CASSLDRGYEQYF. The CDR3 DNA follows: TGTGCCAGCAGCTTAGACCGGGGGTACGAGCAGTACTTC.

On this clone itself: One end of the junction varies from germline; a read error may be responsible. J is TRBJ1-2 and V is TRBV20-1, with D unresolved. CDR1 and CDR2 (germline): DFQATT, SNEGSKA (reference sequence). The CDR3 runs 9 residues. The DNA of the CDR3 is TGCAGTGCTAGTTGGGCGGGTCCCTTC. It encodes CSASWAGPF.

The chain uses TRBV5-1 and TRBJ1-2; possible D gene TRBD1, 6 bases. The V end was cut by 4 bases, the J end by 3 bases, with 16 bases between. Germline lookup yields CDR1 SGHRS and CDR2 YFSETQ. The CDR3 extends over 15 amino acids. This CDR3 is CASSPGDRRDYGYTF. The DNA of the CDR3 is TGCGCCAGCAGCCCCGGAGACAGGAGAGACTATGGCTACACCTTC.

The J gene is TRBJ2-5, the V gene TRBV7-9; D is possibly TRBD2 (6 bases). The CDR3 sequence is 14 residues long. Trimming left V 5 bases short and J 3 bases short, with 13 bases between. Germline values: CDR1 SEHNR, CDR2 FQNEAQ (reference sequence). CDR3 amino acids: CASSQIAEEETQYF. The CDR3 DNA sequence: TGTGCCAGCAGCCAGATAGCGGAAGAAGAGACCCAGTACTTC.